The sequence of this T cell receptor (beta chain) was determined in a study of blood T cell repertoires in COVID-19. Overall study context: T cells, B-cell-depleted T cells, or PBMCs provided the cDNA or gDNA that served as material.

Seattle researchers signed up patients amid active infection and tracked them longitudinally. This clone was seen more than once but under ten times. Per the study methods: Reference gene primer amplification gave nucleated cell count estimates. This table comes from immunoSEQ multiplex PCR, and its TCRdb copy is limited to in-frame clones, with some not included. Clone size and the V and J calls come from that table; the DNA yielded D and trimming. The table lists a few hundred thousand clones, almost 90% of them singletons. V was shortened by 2 bases and J by 1 base, with 12 bases between the two germline ends. Germline V lookup: CDR1 SEHNR, CDR2 FQNEAQ (reference sequence). The CDR3 length is 15 residues.

The origin of this receptor is a woman aged 30 to 39 with COVID-19, enrolled during active disease. The sample consisted of peripheral blood. The V gene is TRBV7-9, the J gene TRBJ2-7; D is perhaps TRBD2 (5 bases). The CDR3: CASSLSDTGSYEQYF. CDR3 bases: TGTGCCAGCAGCTTATCCGACACGGGATCCTACGAGCAGTACTTC.